Shown below are 15 T cell receptor beta chains from a single sample sequenced in a study of blood T cell repertoires in COVID-19. TCRdb's table, derived via immunoSEQ multiplex PCR, lists solely in-frame clones and lacks some. The repertoire includes 25,000 to 35,000 clones, about 90% of them detected once, and 20% to 30% sits in the top ten. The sequencing input was peripheral blood. The source of these receptors is a human donor in a cohort sampled during active COVID-19.

The chain uses TRBV6-5 and TRBJ2-3; 8 bases line up with TRBD1. Germline CDR1 and CDR2: MNHEY and SVGAGI. The CDR3 has 16 amino acids. The V gene end was trimmed by 0 bases and the J gene end by 2 bases; junction bases not matched to a gene: 4. The chain's CDR3 is CASSYSLGQDTDTQYF. DNA of the CDR3: TGTGCCAGCAGTTACTCATTGGGACAGGACACAGATACGCAGTATTTT.

CDR3 bases: TGTGCCAGCAGCCAAGAATCGGTCGGGCAGCCCCAGCATTTT. Its protein is CASSQESVGQPQHF. J is TRBJ1-5 and V is TRBV3-1 (or the pseudogene TRBV3-2), with D hard to call. Germline V lookup: CDR1 LGHDT, CDR2 YNNKEL (reference sequence). Trimming removed 0 bases from V and 7 bases from J, with 10 bases in between. This CDR3 is built from 14 residues.

The gene calls are TRBV7-9 and TRBJ2-7; D not resolved. The CDR3 has 14 amino acids. In germline, CDR1 is SEHNR, CDR2 FQNEAQ (reference sequence). Trimming took 5 bases from V and 4 from J, leaving 15 bases between them. The CDR3 coding sequence is TGTGCCAGCAGCCCACCCCCCCGCGGATACGAGCAGTACTTC. Protein sequence: CASSPPPRGYEQYF. The full variable domain, its missing parts supplied by reference TRBV7-9 and TRBJ2-7, is DTGVSQNPRHKITKRGQNVTFRCDPISEHNRLYWYRQTLGQGPEFLTYFQNEAQLEKSRLLSDRFSAERPKGSFSTLEIQRTEQGDSAMYLCASSPPPRGYEQYFGPGTRLTVT.

The V gene is TRBV21-1, the J gene TRBJ2-3; the DNA was not compared with TRBD2, the D call given in the table. TRBV21-1 is a listed pseudogene. CDR3 length: 20 amino acids. The CDR3 coding sequence is TGTGCCAGCAGCAAATGGATTTTGGGGACTAGCGGGGGGCAGACAGATACGCAGTATTTT. Its protein is CASSKWILGTSGGQTDTQYF.

V is TRBV5-1 and J is TRBJ2-5, with 8 bases identical to TRBD1. With 3 bases clipped from V and 0 bases from J, the junction kept 7 bases outside the gene matches. Germline V gives CDR1 SGHRS, CDR2 YFSETQ. The CDR3 is 16 amino acids. The CDR3, as DNA: TGCGCCAGCAGCTCCCGGGACAGGAACTACCAAGAGACCCAGTACTTC. Translating gives CASSSRDRNYQETQYF.

The V gene is TRBV1, the J gene TRBJ1-2; TRBD1, the table's D call, lacks a check against the DNA. TRBV1 is reported as a pseudogene. This CDR3 comprises 13 residues. The CDR3 region is CTSSHSGHYGYTF. The CDR3 coding sequence is TGCACCAGCAGCCACTCAGGACATTATGGCTACACCTTC.

This clone was counted once. The chain uses TRBV21-1 and TRBJ1-1; TRBD1, the D gene given by the table, was not confirmed from the DNA. TRBV21-1 is annotated as a pseudogene. This CDR3 is built from 17 residues. As DNA, the CDR3 is TGTGCCAGCAGCAAAGCGCTAGGGACAGGGATCAACCCTGAAGCTTTCTTT. Translation gives CASSKALGTGINPEAFF.

The chain couples TRBV4-1 to TRBJ2-7, with D perhaps TRBD1 (6 bases). The CDR3 has 19 amino acids. Germline CDR1 and CDR2: MGHRA and YSYEKL. Trimming removed 3 bases from V and 2 bases from J, with 26 bases in between. CDR3 DNA: TGCGCCAGCAGCCAGAGGCCTTACCGGACAGCCGAAATTGCCTACGAGCAGTACTTC. Protein product: CASSQRPYRTAEIAYEQYF.

J is TRBJ1-1 and V is TRBV11-3, with D uncertain. The CDR3 consists of 14 residues. With 1 base removed from V and 2 bases from J, the gap between germline ends came to 8 bases. From germline, CDR1 is SGHNT and CDR2 YENEEA. CDR3 amino acids: CASSLVSVNTEAFF. CDR3 bases: TGTGCCAGCAGCTTAGTTAGTGTTAACACTGAAGCTTTCTTT. The whole variable domain, filled in from reference TRBV11-3 and TRBJ1-1, reads EAGVVQSPRYKIIEKKQPVAFWCNPISGHNTLYWYLQNLGQGPELLIRYENEEAVDDSQLPKDRFSAERLKGVDSTLKIQPAELGDSAVYLCASSLVSVNTEAFFGQGTRLTVV.

This clone was counted a few times. The chain joins TRBV2 to TRBJ2-2, with D perhaps matching TRBD2 (6 bases). V was pared by 8 bases and J by 3 bases, with 19 bases between. The germline CDR1 and CDR2 sequences are SNHLY and FYNNEI. The CDR3 runs to 16 residues. The CDR3 bases are TGTGCCAGCTCTCCGGTGGGGGGAAGGGACACCGGGGAGCTGTTTTTT. It yields the protein CASSPVGGRDTGELFF.

The V call is TRBV19, the J call TRBJ2-5; perhaps TRBD2 as D (7 bases). V lost 2 bases to trimming and J lost 5 bases, with 15 bases between them. The germline CDR1 and CDR2 sequences are LNHDA and SQIVND (reference sequence). This CDR3 has 15 residues. The CDR3 is CASSIRGGTSETQYF. For the CDR3, the DNA is TGTGCCAGTAGTATAAGGGGGGGGACATCGGAGACCCAGTACTTC.

The J gene is TRBJ1-2, the V gene TRBV14; 9 bases align to TRBD1. The length of the CDR3 is 15 residues. The germline gives CDR1 SGHDN, CDR2 FVKESK. The V gene end was trimmed by 0 bases and the J gene end by 6 bases; junction bases not matched to a gene: 5. The CDR3 reads CASSQDPRDRDGYTF. CDR3 in DNA: TGTGCCAGCAGCCAAGATCCCCGGGACAGGGATGGCTACACCTTC.

In DNA form, the CDR3 reads TGTGCCACCACCCAGGGACAGGGGCGAGAAAAACTGTTTTTT. The encoded protein is CATTQGQGREKLFF. V usage is TRBV15 and J usage is TRBJ1-4; 10 bases fit TRBD1. The length of the CDR3 is 14 residues. The V and J ends lost 7 bases and 8 bases, in that order; junction bases with no gene match: 7. Germline V CDR1 and CDR2: LNHNV, YYDKDF (reference sequence).

The rearrangement uses TRBV6-5 and TRBJ2-5; 8 bases match TRBD1. Looked up from germline, CDR1 is MNHEY and CDR2 is SVGAGI. After removal of 6 bases from V and 4 bases from J, the junction contained 7 bases not matched to a gene. The CDR3 spans 14 residues. This CDR3 reads CASRGGQGGETQYF. The CDR3 region has the DNA TGTGCCAGCAGGGGCGGACAGGGAGGAGAGACCCAGTACTTC.

The CDR3 loop is CASSVDPGRNTEAFF. The DNA for the CDR3 is TGTGCCAGCAGCGTAGATCCAGGCCGGAACACTGAAGCTTTCTTT. The chain carries TRBV9 and TRBJ1-1; D gene ambiguous. The CDR3 contains 15 residues. From germline, CDR1 is SGDLS and CDR2 YYNGEE. The germline V and J ends were trimmed by 0 bases and 1 base, with 10 bases remaining between them.